Below, 14 T cell receptor beta chains from the same sample are listed, as sequenced in a study of CD8 T cells in ankylosing spondylitis. Study-wide results and limits: A TCR beta motif of fewer than ten highly homologous variants seemed to mark ankylosing spondylitis blood.

A single record per CDR3 protein comes from TCRdb applying MiXCR to the 5' RACE reads. The table lists hundreds of thousands of distinct CDR3 sequences, roughly a sixth of them singletons. Their antigens are not known. The material sequenced was blood, either unsorted or a sorted T cell fraction (not recorded which). The receptors come from a male donor with ankylosing spondylitis.

The V call is TRBV7-8, the J call TRBJ1-1; D gene ambiguous. V was pared by 5 bases and J by 1 base, with 14 bases between. Germline CDR1 SGHVS, CDR2 FQNEAQ. The CDR3 contains 15 residues. CDR3 coding DNA: TGTGCCAGCAGCCCTGACCCGAAGTCGAACACTGAAGCTTTCTTT. Residues: CASSPDPKSNTEAFF.

This chain joins TRBV2 and TRBJ2-1; D not resolved. The CDR3 loop spans 11 amino acids. Trimming took 2 bases from V and 4 from J, leaving 0 bases between them. Germline loops: CDR1 SNHLY, CDR2 FYNNEI. For the CDR3, the DNA is TGTGCCAGCAGTGAATACAATGAGCAGTTCTTC. Its translation: CASSEYNEQFF.

This clonotype showed up just a few times. This sequence joins TRBV6-2 or TRBV6-3 and TRBJ1-5; D gene uncertain. Germline V lookup: CDR1 MNHEY, CDR2 SVGEGT. V was trimmed by 8 bases and J by 0 bases, leaving 8 bases between them. This CDR3 has 13 residues. The CDR3 nucleotides are TGTGCCAGCCAGACGAATAGCAATCAGCCCCAGCATTTT. Amino acid sequence: CASQTNSNQPQHF.

This clonotype has more than one count but fewer than ten. V usage is TRBV20-1 and J usage is TRBJ1-6, with 9 bases lining up with TRBD1. V gave up 6 bases and J gave up 6 bases; unmatched junction bases: 9. CDR1 and CDR2 from the germline V gene are DFQATT and SNEGSKA (reference sequence). The CDR3 length is 15 residues. The CDR3 protein is CSAKGGQGRNSPLHF. The CDR3 bases are TGCAGTGCAAAGGGGGGACAGGGTCGTAATTCACCCCTCCACTTT.

The chain has TRBV28 and TRBJ1-2; TRBD1 agrees at 7 bases. The germline CDR1 and CDR2 sequences are MDHEN and SYDVKM. The V segment lost 3 bases and the J segment 1 base; nucleotides outside the gene matches: 5. The CDR3 runs 15 residues. The CDR3 protein is CASSFSAGGNYGYTF. The CDR3 coding sequence is TGTGCCAGCAGTTTCTCCGCAGGGGGTAACTATGGCTACACCTTC.

The rearrangement uses TRBV12-3 or TRBV12-4 and TRBJ1-4; weak D call: TRBD1 (6 bases). The CDR3 consists of 13 residues. V lost 10 bases and J lost 8, with 17 bases in between. The CDR3 sequence is CATSGARNEKLFF. In DNA, the CDR3 is TGTGCCACCTCGGGGGCGCGGAACGAAAAACTGTTTTTT.

This clonotype was recorded a few times. The rearrangement joins TRBV11-2 to TRBJ2-1; 9 bases match TRBD2. Germline-derived CDR1 and CDR2 are SGHAT and FQNNGV. V shed 7 bases and J 1 base; nucleotides not matched to a gene: 8. The CDR3 consists of 16 residues. CDR3: CASTRGLAGSYNEQFF. The CDR3 bases are TGTGCCAGCACTCGAGGGCTAGCGGGGTCCTACAATGAGCAGTTCTTC.

In this sample, this clonotype turned up a few times. This chain connects TRBV2 to TRBJ1-5, with TRBD1 as a possible D gene (6 bases). CDR1 and CDR2 (germline): SNHLY, FYNNEI. This CDR3 comprises 15 residues. The V gene lost 8 bases and the J gene lost 3 bases, with 17 bases spanning the gap. CDR3 nucleotide sequence: TGTGCCAGCGCCGGCAGGGGATTTGACAATCAGCCCCAGCATTTT. Its translation is CASAGRGFDNQPQHF.

The rearrangement joins TRBV27 to TRBJ2-6, with a weak D call TRBD1 (5 bases). V lost 8 bases, J lost 4 bases, and 15 bases lay in between. The germline CDR1 and CDR2 sequences are MNHEY and SMNVEV (reference sequence). The CDR3 totals 15 residues. CDR3 sequence reads: CASGSRASGANVLTF. In DNA form, the CDR3 reads TGTGCCAGCGGCTCCAGGGCGTCCGGGGCCAACGTCCTGACTTTC.

V and J are TRBV5-1 and TRBJ2-7, with D perhaps matching TRBD2 (5 bases). This CDR3 spans 13 amino acids. Looked up from germline, CDR1 is SGHRS and CDR2 is YFSETQ. The germline V and J ends were trimmed by 0 bases and 6 bases, with 10 bases remaining between them. The CDR3 reads CASSLVPGFEQYF. CDR3 nucleotides: TGCGCCAGCAGCTTGGTTCCGGGGTTCGAGCAGTACTTC.

J is TRBJ1-2 and V is TRBV6-1; weak D call: TRBD1 (5 bases). CDR1 and CDR2 from the germline V gene are MNHNS and SASEGT. The ends were cut back, 4 bases at V and 6 bases at J, with 12 bases in the middle. This CDR3 region has 13 residues. The CDR3 spells CASSVTGADGYTF. CDR3 bases: TGTGCCAGCAGTGTAACCGGGGCTGATGGCTACACCTTC.

This clonotype was picked up one time. The chain couples TRBV5-1 to TRBJ2-6, with 9 bases matching TRBD1. This CDR3 is 19 amino acids long. Trimming removed 1 base from V and 1 base from J; junction bases left unmatched: 9. CDR1 is SGHRS, CDR2 YFSETQ, per germline. CDR3 bases: TGCGCCAGCAGCTTGTTTTGGGACAGGGAAGGTTCTGGGGCCAACGTCCTGACTTTC. This codes for CASSLFWDREGSGANVLTF.

This clonotype was found a few times. The rearrangement joins TRBV20-1 to TRBJ2-2; D might be TRBD1 (6 bases). The CDR3 sequence is 16 residues long. Germline V gene lookup returns CDR1 DFQATT and CDR2 SNEGSKA (reference sequence). Trimming took off 1 base at V and 0 bases at J, with 12 bases between the two ends. For the CDR3, the DNA is TGCAGTGCTAGAGGGGGACACCGTGCGAACACCGGGGAGCTGTTTTTT. Translating gives CSARGGHRANTGELFF.

CDR3 DNA sequence: TGTGCCAGCAGCATGAGAGGGGGCCAAGAGACCCAGTACTTC. Amino acid sequence: CASSMRGGQETQYF. V is TRBV7-2 and J is TRBJ2-5, with TRBD1 as a possible D gene (6 bases). V lost 5 bases and J 1 base, leaving 11 bases between the germline ends. Germline loops: CDR1 SGHTA, CDR2 FQGNSA. The CDR3 has 14 amino acids. Complete variable domain (other parts from reference TRBV7-2 and TRBJ2-5): GAGVSQSPSNKVTEKGKDVELRCDPISGHTALYWYRQSLGQGLEFLIYFQGNSAPDKSGLPSDRFSAERTGGSVSTLTIQRTQQEDSAVYLCASSMRGGQETQYFGPGTRLLVL.